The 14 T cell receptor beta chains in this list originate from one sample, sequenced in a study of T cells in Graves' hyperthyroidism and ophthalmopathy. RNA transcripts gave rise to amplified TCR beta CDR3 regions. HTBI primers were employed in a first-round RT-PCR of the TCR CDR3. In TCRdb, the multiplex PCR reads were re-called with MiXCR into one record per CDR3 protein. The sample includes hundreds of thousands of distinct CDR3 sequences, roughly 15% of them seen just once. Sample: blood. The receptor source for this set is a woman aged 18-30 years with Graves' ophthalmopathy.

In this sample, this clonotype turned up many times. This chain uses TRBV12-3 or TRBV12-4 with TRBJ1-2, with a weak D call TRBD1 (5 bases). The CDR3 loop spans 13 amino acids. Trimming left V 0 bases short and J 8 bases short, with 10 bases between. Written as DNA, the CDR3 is TGTGCCAGCAGTTTAGCCGGGACGAGGGGCTACACCTTC. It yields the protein CASSLAGTRGYTF.

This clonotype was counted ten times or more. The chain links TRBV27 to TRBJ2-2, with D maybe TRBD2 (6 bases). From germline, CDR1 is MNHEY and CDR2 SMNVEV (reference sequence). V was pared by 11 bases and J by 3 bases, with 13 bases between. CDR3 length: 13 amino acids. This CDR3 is CAGGDSYTGELFF. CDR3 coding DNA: TGTGCCGGCGGGGACTCCTACACCGGGGAGCTGTTTTTT.

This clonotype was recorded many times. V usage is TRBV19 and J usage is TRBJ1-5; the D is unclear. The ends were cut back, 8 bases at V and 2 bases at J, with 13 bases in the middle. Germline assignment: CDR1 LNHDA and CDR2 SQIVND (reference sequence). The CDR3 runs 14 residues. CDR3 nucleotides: TGTGCCAGTGAGTGGGGAATCGGCAATCAGCCCCAGCATTTT. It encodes CASEWGIGNQPQHF.

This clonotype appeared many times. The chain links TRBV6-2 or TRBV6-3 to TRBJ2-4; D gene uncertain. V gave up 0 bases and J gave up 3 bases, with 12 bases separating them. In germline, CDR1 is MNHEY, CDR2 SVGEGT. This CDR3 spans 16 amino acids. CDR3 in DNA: TGTGCCAGCAGTTACTCGAACCTTGCGAGCAAAAACATTCAGTACTTC. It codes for CASSYSNLASKNIQYF.

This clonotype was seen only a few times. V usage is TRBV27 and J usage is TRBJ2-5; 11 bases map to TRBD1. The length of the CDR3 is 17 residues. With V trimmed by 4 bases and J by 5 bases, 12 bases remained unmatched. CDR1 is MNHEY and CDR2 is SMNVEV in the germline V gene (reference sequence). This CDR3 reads CASSSRHGTGGEETQYF. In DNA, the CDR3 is TGTGCCAGCAGTTCCAGACACGGGACAGGGGGAGAGGAGACCCAGTACTTC.

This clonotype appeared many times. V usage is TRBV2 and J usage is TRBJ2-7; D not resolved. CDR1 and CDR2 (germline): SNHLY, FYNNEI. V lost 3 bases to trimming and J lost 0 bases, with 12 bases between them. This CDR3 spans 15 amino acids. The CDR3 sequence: CASSDPGAYSYEQYF. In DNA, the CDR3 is TGTGCCAGCAGTGATCCGGGTGCATACTCCTACGAGCAGTACTTC.

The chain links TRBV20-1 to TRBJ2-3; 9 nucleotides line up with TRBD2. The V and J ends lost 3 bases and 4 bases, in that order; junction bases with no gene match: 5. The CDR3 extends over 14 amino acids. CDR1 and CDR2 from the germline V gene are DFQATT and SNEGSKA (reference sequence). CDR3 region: CSARGLAGSDTQYF. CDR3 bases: TGCAGTGCTAGGGGGCTAGCGGGATCAGATACGCAGTATTTT.

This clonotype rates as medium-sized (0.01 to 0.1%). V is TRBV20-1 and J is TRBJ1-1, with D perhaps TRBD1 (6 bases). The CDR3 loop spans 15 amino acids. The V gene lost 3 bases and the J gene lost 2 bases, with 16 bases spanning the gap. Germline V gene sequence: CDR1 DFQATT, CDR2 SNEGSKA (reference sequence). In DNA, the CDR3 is TGCAGTGCTAGTGGGGACACATCATTTAACACTGAAGCTTTCTTT. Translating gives CSASGDTSFNTEAFF.

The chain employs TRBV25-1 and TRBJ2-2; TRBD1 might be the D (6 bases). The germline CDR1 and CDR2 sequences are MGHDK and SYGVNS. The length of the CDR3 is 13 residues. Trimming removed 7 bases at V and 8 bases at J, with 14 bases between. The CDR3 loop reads CASNPGAPGELFF. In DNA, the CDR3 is TGTGCCAGCAACCCAGGGGCGCCTGGGGAGCTGTTTTTT.

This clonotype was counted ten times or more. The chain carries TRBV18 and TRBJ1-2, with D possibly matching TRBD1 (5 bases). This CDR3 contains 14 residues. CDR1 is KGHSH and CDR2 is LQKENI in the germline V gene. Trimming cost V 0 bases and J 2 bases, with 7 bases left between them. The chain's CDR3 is CASSPPAGNYGYTF. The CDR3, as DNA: TGTGCCAGCTCACCACCTGCAGGGAACTATGGCTACACCTTC.

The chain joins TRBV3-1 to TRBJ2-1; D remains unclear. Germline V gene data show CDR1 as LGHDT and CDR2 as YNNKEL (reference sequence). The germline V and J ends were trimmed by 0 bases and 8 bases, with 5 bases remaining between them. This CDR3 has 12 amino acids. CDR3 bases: TGTGCCAGCAGCCAAGACTGGGATGAGCAGTTCTTC. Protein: CASSQDWDEQFF.

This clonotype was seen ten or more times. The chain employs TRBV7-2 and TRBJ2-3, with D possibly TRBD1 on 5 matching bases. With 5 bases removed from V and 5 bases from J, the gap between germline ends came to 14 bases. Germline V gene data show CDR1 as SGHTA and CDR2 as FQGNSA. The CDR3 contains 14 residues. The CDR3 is CASSVSIRGDTQYF. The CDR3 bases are TGTGCCAGCAGCGTCTCCATAAGGGGAGATACGCAGTATTTT.

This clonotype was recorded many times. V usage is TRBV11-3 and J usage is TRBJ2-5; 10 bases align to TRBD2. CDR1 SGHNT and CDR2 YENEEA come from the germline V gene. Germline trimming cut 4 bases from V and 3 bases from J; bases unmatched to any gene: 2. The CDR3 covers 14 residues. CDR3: CASSSGLAEETQYF. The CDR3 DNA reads TGTGCCAGCAGCTCCGGACTAGCGGAAGAGACCCAGTACTTC.

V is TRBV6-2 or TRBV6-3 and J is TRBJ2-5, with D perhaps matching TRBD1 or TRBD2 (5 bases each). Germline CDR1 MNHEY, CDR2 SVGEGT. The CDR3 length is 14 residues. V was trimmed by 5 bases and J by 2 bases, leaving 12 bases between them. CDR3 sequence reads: CASSQPGPQETQYF. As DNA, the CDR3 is TGTGCCAGCAGTCAACCGGGACCTCAAGAGACCCAGTACTTC.